This T cell receptor (beta chain) stems from a study of T cell responses to AZD1222 COVID-19 vaccine. Assay: immunoSEQ multiplex PCR; the TCRdb copy retains only in-frame clones and omits some. The sample contains 97,000 or so clones, roughly 84% of which appear only once. V shed 3 bases and J 2 bases; nucleotides not matched to a gene: 4. The CDR3 has 15 amino acids. Looked up from germline, CDR1 is SGHNT and CDR2 is YYREEE (reference sequence). V and J are TRBV5-4 and TRBJ2-7, with TRBD2 matching over 11 bases. The TCR comes from an adult in good health. The sequencing here drew on peripheral blood, taken on day 0 of AZD1222 vaccination. The CDR3 reads CASSSGTSGTYEQYF. CDR3 DNA: TGTGCCAGCAGCTCCGGGACTAGCGGAACCTACGAGCAGTACTTC.